A single TCR beta chain is shown here with its context. TCRdb's copy holds only in-frame clones and misses some; the assay was immunoSEQ multiplex PCR. The table includes about 120,000 clones, around 84% detected once. V lost 5 bases to trimming and J lost 5 bases, with 5 bases between them. The CDR3 is 11 amino acids. This sample stems from a study of blood T cell repertoires in COVID-19. This rearrangement joins TRBV12-3 or TRBV12-4 to TRBJ2-3; D is uncertain. The material sequenced was peripheral blood. The clonotype originates from a man aged 40-55 years with acute or convalescent COVID-19. The DNA of the CDR3 is TGTGCCAGCAGTATACAAGATACGCAGTATTTT. Translated: CASSIQDTQYF.